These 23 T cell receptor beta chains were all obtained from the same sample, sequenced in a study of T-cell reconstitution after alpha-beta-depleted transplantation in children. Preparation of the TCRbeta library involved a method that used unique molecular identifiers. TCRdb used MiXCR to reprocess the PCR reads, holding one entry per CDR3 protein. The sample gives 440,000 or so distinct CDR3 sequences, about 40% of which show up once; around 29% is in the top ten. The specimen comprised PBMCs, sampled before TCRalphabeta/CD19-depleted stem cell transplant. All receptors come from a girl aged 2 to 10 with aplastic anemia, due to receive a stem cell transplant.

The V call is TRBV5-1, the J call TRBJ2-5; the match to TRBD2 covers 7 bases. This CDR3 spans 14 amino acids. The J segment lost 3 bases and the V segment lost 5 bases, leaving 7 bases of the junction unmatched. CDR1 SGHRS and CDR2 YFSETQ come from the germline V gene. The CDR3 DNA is TGCGCCAGCAGAGTCCTAGCGGCAGAAGAGACCCAGTACTTC. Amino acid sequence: CASRVLAAEETQYF.

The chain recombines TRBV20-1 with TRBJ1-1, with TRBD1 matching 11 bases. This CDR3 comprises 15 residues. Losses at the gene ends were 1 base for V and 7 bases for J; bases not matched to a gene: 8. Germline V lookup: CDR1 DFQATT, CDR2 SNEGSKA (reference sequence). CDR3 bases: TGCAGTGCTAGAGCCCGGACAGGGGGCGCGAGTGAAGCTTTCTTT. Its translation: CSARARTGGASEAFF.

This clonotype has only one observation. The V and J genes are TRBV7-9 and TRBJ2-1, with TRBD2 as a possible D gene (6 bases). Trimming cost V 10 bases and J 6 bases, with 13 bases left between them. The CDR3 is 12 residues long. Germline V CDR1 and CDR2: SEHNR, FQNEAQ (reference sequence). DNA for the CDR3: TGTGCCACCCATCCGACTAGCAATGAGCAGTTCTTC. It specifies CATHPTSNEQFF.

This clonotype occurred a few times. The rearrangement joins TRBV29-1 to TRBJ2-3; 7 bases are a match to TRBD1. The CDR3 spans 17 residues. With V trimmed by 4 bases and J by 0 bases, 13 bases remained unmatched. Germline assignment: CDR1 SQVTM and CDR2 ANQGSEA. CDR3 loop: CSVAWLWTGSSTDTQYF. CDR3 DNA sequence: TGCAGCGTTGCGTGGCTTTGGACAGGTTCTAGCACAGATACGCAGTATTTT.

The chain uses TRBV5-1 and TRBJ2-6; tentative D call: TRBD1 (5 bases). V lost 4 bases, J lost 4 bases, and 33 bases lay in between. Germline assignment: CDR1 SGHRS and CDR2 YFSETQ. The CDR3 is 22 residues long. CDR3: CASSPLIVRTPTGFSGANVLTF. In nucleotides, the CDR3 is TGCGCCAGCAGCCCGCTAATCGTTAGAACGCCTACAGGATTCTCAGGGGCCAACGTCCTGACTTTC.

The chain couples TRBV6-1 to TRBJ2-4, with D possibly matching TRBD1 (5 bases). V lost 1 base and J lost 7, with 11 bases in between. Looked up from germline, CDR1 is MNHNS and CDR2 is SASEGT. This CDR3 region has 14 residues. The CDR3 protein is CASSEVRGGNIQYF. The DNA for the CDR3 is TGTGCCAGCAGTGAAGTTAGGGGTGGGAACATTCAGTACTTC.

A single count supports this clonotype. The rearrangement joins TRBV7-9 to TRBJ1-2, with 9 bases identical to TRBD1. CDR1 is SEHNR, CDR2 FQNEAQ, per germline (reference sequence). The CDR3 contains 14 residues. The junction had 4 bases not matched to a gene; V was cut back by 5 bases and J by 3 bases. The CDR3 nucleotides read TGTGCCAGCAGCCCGGGACAGGGCCACTATGGCTACACCTTC. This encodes CASSPGQGHYGYTF. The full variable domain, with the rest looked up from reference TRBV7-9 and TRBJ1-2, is DTGVSQNPRHKITKRGQNVTFRCDPISEHNRLYWYRQTLGQGPEFLTYFQNEAQLEKSRLLSDRFSAERPKGSFSTLEIQRTEQGDSAMYLCASSPGQGHYGYTFGSGTRLTVV.

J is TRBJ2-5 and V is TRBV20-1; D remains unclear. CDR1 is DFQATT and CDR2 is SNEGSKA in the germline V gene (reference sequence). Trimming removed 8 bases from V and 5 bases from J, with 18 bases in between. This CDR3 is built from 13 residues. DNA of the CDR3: TGCAGTTACTCGGTTAGGAGACGGGAGACCCAGTACTTC. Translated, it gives CSYSVRRRETQYF.

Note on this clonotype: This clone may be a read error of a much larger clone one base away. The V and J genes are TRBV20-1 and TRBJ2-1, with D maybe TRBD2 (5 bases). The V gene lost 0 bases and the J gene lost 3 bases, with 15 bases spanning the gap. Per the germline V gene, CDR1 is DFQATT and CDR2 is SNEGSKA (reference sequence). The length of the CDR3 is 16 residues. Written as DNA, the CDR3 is TGCAGTGCTAGAGAGATGAGTGGGAGAGACTACAATGAGCAGTTCTTC. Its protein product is CSAREMSGRDYNEQFF.

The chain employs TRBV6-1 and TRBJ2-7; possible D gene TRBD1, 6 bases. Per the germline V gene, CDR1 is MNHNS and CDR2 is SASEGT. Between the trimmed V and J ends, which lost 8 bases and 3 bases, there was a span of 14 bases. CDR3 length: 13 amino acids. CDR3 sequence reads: CASSHRAGYEQYF. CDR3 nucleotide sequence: TGTGCCAGCTCGCACAGGGCGGGCTACGAGCAGTACTTC.

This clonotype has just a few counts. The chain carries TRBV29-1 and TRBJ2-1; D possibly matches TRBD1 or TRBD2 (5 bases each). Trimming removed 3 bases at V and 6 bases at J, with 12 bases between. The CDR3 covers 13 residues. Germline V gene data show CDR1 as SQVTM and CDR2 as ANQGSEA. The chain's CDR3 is CSVDRGVVNEQFF. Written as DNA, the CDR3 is TGCAGCGTTGATCGGGGCGTAGTCAATGAGCAGTTCTTC.

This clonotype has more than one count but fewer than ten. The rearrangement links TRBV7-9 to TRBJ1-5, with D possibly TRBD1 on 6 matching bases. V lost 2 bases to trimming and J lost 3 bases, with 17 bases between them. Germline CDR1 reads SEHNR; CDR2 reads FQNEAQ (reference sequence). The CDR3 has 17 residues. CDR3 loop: CASSLSAYRENNQPQHF. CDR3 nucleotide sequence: TGTGCCAGCAGCTTATCGGCCTACAGGGAGAACAATCAGCCCCAGCATTTT.

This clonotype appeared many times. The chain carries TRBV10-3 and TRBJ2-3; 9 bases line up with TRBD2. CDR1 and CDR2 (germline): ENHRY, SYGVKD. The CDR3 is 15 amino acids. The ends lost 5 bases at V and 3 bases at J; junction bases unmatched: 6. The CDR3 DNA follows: TGTGCCATCAGTCCGGGACTAGCCCCAACAGATACGCAGTATTTT. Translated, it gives CAISPGLAPTDTQYF.

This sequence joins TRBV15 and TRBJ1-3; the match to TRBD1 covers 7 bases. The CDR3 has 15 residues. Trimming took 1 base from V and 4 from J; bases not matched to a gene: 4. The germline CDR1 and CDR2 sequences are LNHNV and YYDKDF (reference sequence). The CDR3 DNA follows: TGTGCCACCAGCAGAGCCCCGGGACAGGGAAACACCATATATTTT. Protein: CATSRAPGQGNTIYF.

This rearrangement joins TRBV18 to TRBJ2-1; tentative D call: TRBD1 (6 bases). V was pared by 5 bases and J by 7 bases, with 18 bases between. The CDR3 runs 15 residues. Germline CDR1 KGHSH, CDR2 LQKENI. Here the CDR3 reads CASSSKMDRNNEQFF. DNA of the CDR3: TGTGCCAGCTCATCGAAAATGGACAGAAATAATGAGCAGTTCTTC. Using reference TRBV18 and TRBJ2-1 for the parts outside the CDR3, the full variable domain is NAGVMQNPRHLVRRRGQEARLRCSPMKGHSHVYWYRQLPEEGLKFMVYLQKENIIDESGMPKERFSAEFPKEGPSILRIQQVVRGDSAAYFCASSSKMDRNNEQFFGPGTRLTVL.

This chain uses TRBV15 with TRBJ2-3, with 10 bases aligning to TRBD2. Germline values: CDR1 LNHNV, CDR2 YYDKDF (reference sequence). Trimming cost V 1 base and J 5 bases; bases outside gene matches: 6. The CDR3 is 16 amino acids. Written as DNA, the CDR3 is TGTGCCACCAGCAGAGCTAGCGGGAGAGAAGGAGATACGCAGTATTTT. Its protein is CATSRASGREGDTQYF. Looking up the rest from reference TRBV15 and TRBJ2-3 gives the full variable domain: DAMVIQNPRYQVTQFGKPVTLSCSQTLNHNVMYWYQQKSSQAPKLLFHYYDKDFNNEADTPDNFQSRRPNTSFCFLDIRSPGLGDTAMYLCATSRASGREGDTQYFGPGTRLTVL.

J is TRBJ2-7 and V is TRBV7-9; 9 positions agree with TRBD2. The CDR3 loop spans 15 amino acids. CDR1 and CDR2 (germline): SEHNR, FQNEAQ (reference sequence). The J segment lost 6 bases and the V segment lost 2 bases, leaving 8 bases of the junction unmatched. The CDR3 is CASSLLAGYPGEQYF. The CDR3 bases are TGTGCCAGCAGCTTACTAGCGGGATACCCCGGCGAGCAGTACTTC. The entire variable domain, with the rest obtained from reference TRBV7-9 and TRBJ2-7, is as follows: DTGVSQNPRHKITKRGQNVTFRCDPISEHNRLYWYRQTLGQGPEFLTYFQNEAQLEKSRLLSDRFSAERPKGSFSTLEIQRTEQGDSAMYLCASSLLAGYPGEQYFGPGTRLTVT.

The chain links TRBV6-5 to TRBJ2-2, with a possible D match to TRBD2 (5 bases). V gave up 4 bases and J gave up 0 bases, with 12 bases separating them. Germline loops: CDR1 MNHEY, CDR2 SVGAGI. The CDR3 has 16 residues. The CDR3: CASSSLGGANTGELFF. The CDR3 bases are TGTGCCAGCAGTTCACTCGGAGGCGCGAACACCGGGGAGCTGTTTTTT.

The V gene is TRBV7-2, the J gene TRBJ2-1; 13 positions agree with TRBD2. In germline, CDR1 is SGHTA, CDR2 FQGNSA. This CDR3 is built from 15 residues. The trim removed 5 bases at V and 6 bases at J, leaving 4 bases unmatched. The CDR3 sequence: CASSGTSGVFNEQFF. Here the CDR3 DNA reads TGTGCCAGCAGCGGGACTAGCGGGGTCTTCAATGAGCAGTTCTTC.

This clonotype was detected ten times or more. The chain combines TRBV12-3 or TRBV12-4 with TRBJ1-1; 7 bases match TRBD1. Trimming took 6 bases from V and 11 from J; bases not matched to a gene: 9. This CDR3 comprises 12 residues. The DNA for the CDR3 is TGTGCCAGCAGCCCCGACAGGGTGGGCGCTTTCTTT. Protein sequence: CASSPDRVGAFF.

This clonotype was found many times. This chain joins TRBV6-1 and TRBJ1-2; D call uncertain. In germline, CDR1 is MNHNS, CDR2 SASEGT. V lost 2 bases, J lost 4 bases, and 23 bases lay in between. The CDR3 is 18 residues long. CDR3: CASSESGPLTHGVYGYTF. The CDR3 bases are TGTGCCAGCAGTGAATCTGGACCCTTGACACACGGGGTCTATGGCTACACCTTC.

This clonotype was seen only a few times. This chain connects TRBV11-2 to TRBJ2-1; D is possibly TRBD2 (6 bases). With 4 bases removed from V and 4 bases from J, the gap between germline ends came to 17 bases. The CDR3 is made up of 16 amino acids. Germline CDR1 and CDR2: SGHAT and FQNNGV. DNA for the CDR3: TGTGCCAGCAGCTCCACCTCGGGGGACCATTACAATGAGCAGTTCTTC. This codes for CASSSTSGDHYNEQFF. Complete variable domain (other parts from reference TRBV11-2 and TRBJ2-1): EAGVAQSPRYKIIEKRQSVAFWCNPISGHATLYWYQQILGQGPKLLIQFQNNGVVDDSQLPKDRFSAERLKGVDSTLKIQPAKLEDSAVYLCASSSTSGDHYNEQFFGPGTRLTVL.

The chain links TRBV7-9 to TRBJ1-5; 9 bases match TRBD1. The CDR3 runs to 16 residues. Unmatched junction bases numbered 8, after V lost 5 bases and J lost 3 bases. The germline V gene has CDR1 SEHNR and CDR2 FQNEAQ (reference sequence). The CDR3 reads CASSLGTGPFNQPQHF. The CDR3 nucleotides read TGTGCCAGCAGCCTCGGGACAGGGCCCTTCAATCAGCCCCAGCATTTT.